These 9 T cell receptor beta chains came from one sample sequenced in a study of graft-versus-host responses after intestinal transplantation. Repertoires were generated with immunoSEQ multiplex PCR, while TCRdb's copy carries only in-frame clones and drops some. Altogether roughly 25,000 clones are present, around 96% being singletons, with the ten largest covering 0.75% to 0.95%. The sequenced sample was PBMCs, obtained more than 29 days after intestinal transplant. The source is a human patient who received an intestinal transplant, so some T cells may come from the graft donor.

The V and J genes are TRBV7-9 and TRBJ2-5; D uncertain. V lost 5 bases and J lost 4, with 17 bases in between. Germline V gene sequence: CDR1 SEHNR, CDR2 FQNEAQ (reference sequence). The CDR3 sequence is 15 residues long. The DNA for the CDR3 is TGTGCCAGCAGCCCTCGTATCATTACGGGAGAGACCCAGTACTTC. Amino acids: CASSPRIITGETQYF.

The rearrangement uses TRBV11-2 and TRBJ1-4; 7 nucleotides match TRBD1. The ends lost 4 bases at V and 4 bases at J; junction bases unmatched: 9. This CDR3 has 16 amino acids. Germline V gives CDR1 SGHAT, CDR2 FQNNGV. In nucleotides, the CDR3 is TGTGCCAGCAGCTCCCTAACAGGGGATTTTAATGAAAAACTGTTTTTT. Translating gives CASSSLTGDFNEKLFF.

The chain joins TRBV6-1 to TRBJ2-3; D is possibly TRBD1 (6 bases). Germline CDR1 MNHNS, CDR2 SASEGT. CDR3 length: 13 amino acids. V was clipped by 4 bases and J by 5 bases, with 10 bases between them. As DNA, the CDR3 is TGTGCCAGCAGTGGACAGGTTCGAGATACGCAGTATTTT. The encoded protein is CASSGQVRDTQYF.

This clone was found once. This chain joins TRBV7-3 and TRBJ2-2; no clear D. The V gene lost 6 bases and the J gene lost 2 bases, with 4 bases spanning the gap. There are 12 residues in the CDR3. Germline values: CDR1 SGHTA, CDR2 FQGTGA. This CDR3 reads CASRTNTGELFF. CDR3 nucleotide sequence: TGTGCCAGCAGGACAAACACCGGGGAGCTGTTTTTT.

This clone has just one count. This chain joins TRBV30 and TRBJ2-7; no clear D. Germline CDR1 is GTSNPN and CDR2 is SVGIG (reference sequence). V was pared by 0 bases and J by 1 base, with 10 bases between. The CDR3 is 14 residues long. The CDR3 DNA reads as TGTGCCTGGAGTGTAACCAGAAAGTCCTACGAGCAGTACTTC. It specifies CAWSVTRKSYEQYF.

The chain uses TRBV2 and TRBJ2-7; possibly TRBD2 for D (5 bases). Trimming cost V 2 bases and J 6 bases, with 17 bases left between them. In germline, CDR1 is SNHLY, CDR2 FYNNEI. The CDR3 totals 15 residues. DNA for the CDR3: TGTGCCAGCAGTGAATTGAGGGCGCAGAAGGGCGAGCAGTACTTC. It is translated as CASSELRAQKGEQYF.

This chain connects TRBV7-9 to TRBJ2-1; TRBD2 aligns across 10 bases. Germline trimming cut 4 bases from V and 7 bases from J; bases unmatched to any gene: 7. In germline, CDR1 is SEHNR, CDR2 FQNEAQ (reference sequence). CDR3 length equals 15 residues. CDR3 amino acids: CASSSSGGARNEQFF. DNA of the CDR3: TGTGCCAGCAGCTCCAGCGGGGGGGCGAGAAATGAGCAGTTCTTC.

The chain recombines TRBV30 with TRBJ2-7; TRBD2 matches at 11 bases. J lost 0 bases, V lost 5 bases, and 6 bases had no gene match. This CDR3 is 15 amino acids long. Germline CDR1 reads GTSNPN; CDR2 reads SVGIG (reference sequence). CDR3 sequence: CAWAPTSGASYEQYF. The CDR3 DNA reads as TGTGCCTGGGCGCCGACTAGCGGGGCCTCCTACGAGCAGTACTTC.

The chain is built from TRBV10-3 and TRBJ2-7; the match to TRBD1 covers 7 bases. The CDR3 sequence is 13 residues long. From germline, CDR1 is ENHRY and CDR2 SYGVKD. Unmatched junction bases numbered 7, after V lost 6 bases and J lost 5 bases. In DNA form, the CDR3 reads TGTGCCATCAGCTCGACAGGGAATGACGAGCAGTACTTC. The encoded protein is CAISSTGNDEQYF.